A single sample is the source of the 22 T cell receptor beta chains below, sequenced in a study of CD8+ T cells in alopecia areata. Following RNA extraction, reverse transcription yielded cDNA that acted as the sequencing template. This table comes from immunoSEQ multiplex PCR, and its TCRdb copy is limited to in-frame clones, with some not included. The sample lists approximately 160,000 clones; around three fifths were seen once. Treatment indicated: oral pan-JAK inhibitor, 5-10 mg twice daily. This sample comprised CD4+ T cells sorted from blood, obtained at week 24, from a patient treated with tofacitinib. The receptors derive from a human donor with alopecia areata.

This chain links TRBV29-1 with TRBJ2-3; 10 positions agree with TRBD2. Germline values: CDR1 SQVTM, CDR2 ANQGSEA. The length of the CDR3 is 14 residues. Trimming removed 7 bases from V and 4 bases from J; junction bases left unmatched: 8. The CDR3: CSASPLAGADTQYF. CDR3 sequence (DNA): TGCAGCGCATCCCCCCTAGCGGGGGCAGATACGCAGTATTTT.

The chain employs TRBV5-6 and TRBJ2-7; 10 positions agree with TRBD1. Germline lookup yields CDR1 SGHDT and CDR2 YYEEEE. The CDR3 contains 14 residues. J gave up 7 bases and V 4 bases, and 8 bases lay outside the gene matches. This CDR3 is CASSPRQGAGEQYF. The CDR3 nucleotides are TGTGCCAGCAGCCCGCGACAGGGGGCGGGGGAGCAGTACTTC.

The V call is TRBV18, the J call TRBJ1-2, with TRBD1 matching 10 bases. V lost 3 bases, J lost 6 bases, and 7 bases stayed unmatched. The CDR3 length is 15 residues. Germline CDR1 is KGHSH and CDR2 is LQKENI. DNA of the CDR3: TGTGCCAGCTCACCCCGGACAGGGGGAATTAATGGCTACACCTTC. This translates into CASSPRTGGINGYTF.

This sequence joins TRBV5-1 and TRBJ2-3; D might be TRBD1 or TRBD2, each matching 6 bases. V was cut by 4 bases and J by 2 bases, with 11 bases left in between. The CDR3 is made up of 14 amino acids. CDR1 is SGHRS and CDR2 is YFSETQ in the germline V gene. CDR3 DNA sequence: TGCGCCAGCAGCCTGCGGGACAACACAGATACGCAGTATTTT. It specifies CASSLRDNTDTQYF.

V and J are TRBV2 and TRBJ1-6; TRBD1 agrees at 8 bases. The V gene's germline CDR1 is SNHLY and CDR2 FYNNEI. Trimming cost V 7 bases and J 12 bases; bases outside gene matches: 17. The CDR3 consists of 16 residues. The CDR3 is CASIGPGQVSNRPLHF. CDR3 in DNA: TGTGCCAGCATCGGCCCGGGACAGGTCTCTAATCGACCCCTCCACTTT.

This clone was recorded a few times. CDR3 residues: CASSYDHNQPQHF. In DNA, the CDR3 is TGTGCCAGCAGTTACGACCATAATCAGCCCCAGCATTTT. The chain has TRBV6-5 and TRBJ1-5; D remains unclear. This CDR3 spans 13 amino acids. Germline V gene sequence: CDR1 MNHEY, CDR2 SVGAGI. The V end lost 2 bases, the J end lost 4 bases, and 6 bases lay between the germline ends.

This sequence joins TRBV19 and TRBJ1-2, with TRBD1 identical over 7 bases. CDR3 size: 14 residues. V was pared by 3 bases and J by 5 bases, with 6 bases of the junction left unmatched. Germline-derived CDR1 and CDR2 are LNHDA and SQIVND (reference sequence). Here the CDR3 DNA reads TGTGCCAGTAGTATCATCGGGACAGATTATGGCTACACCTTC. Its translation: CASSIIGTDYGYTF.

There are a few counts of this clone. The V call is TRBV2, the J call TRBJ2-1, with D maybe TRBD2 (5 bases). The length of the CDR3 is 15 residues. Per the germline V gene, CDR1 is SNHLY and CDR2 is FYNNEI. Trimming cost V 6 bases and J 2 bases, with 14 bases left between them. As DNA, the CDR3 is TGTGCCAGCAGATACACCCGAGGGCCCTACAATGAGCAGTTCTTC. This sequence encodes CASRYTRGPYNEQFF.

The chain links TRBV4-1 to TRBJ2-2; D call uncertain. The CDR3 covers 17 residues. V lost 1 base and J lost 0, with 12 bases in between. The germline gives CDR1 MGHRA, CDR2 YSYEKL. CDR3 coding DNA: TGCGCCAGCAGCCAAGTCCCACGATACGCGAACACCGGGGAGCTGTTTTTT. Protein: CASSQVPRYANTGELFF.

V is TRBV27 and J is TRBJ2-3, with unresolved D. Trimming left V 3 bases short and J 1 base short, with 11 bases between. Germline CDR1 MNHEY, CDR2 SMNVEV (reference sequence). This CDR3 is built from 15 residues. CDR3 region: CASSFWVGGTDTQYF. In DNA form, the CDR3 reads TGTGCCAGCAGTTTCTGGGTAGGAGGCACAGATACGCAGTATTTT.

V is TRBV29-1 and J is TRBJ2-7; D possibly corresponds to TRBD1 (6 bases). In germline, CDR1 is SQVTM, CDR2 ANQGSEA. Trimming left V 5 bases short and J 3 bases short, with 14 bases between. The CDR3 is 13 residues long. The DNA for the CDR3 is TGCAGCGTTCAGGTGACAGGAATCTACGAGCAGTACTTC. Protein sequence: CSVQVTGIYEQYF.

This clone occurred once. This chain uses TRBV30 with TRBJ2-2; D is uncertain. Germline V CDR1 and CDR2: GTSNPN, SVGIG (reference sequence). This CDR3 contains 11 residues. The V end was cut by 4 bases, the J end by 6 bases, with 6 bases between. As DNA, the CDR3 is TGTGCCTGGATGCGGTCCGGGGAGCTGTTTTTT. Translating gives CAWMRSGELFF. Full variable domain (remainder filled in from reference TRBV30 and TRBJ2-2): SQTIHQWPATLVQPVGSPLSLECTVEGTSNPNLYWYRQAAGRGLQLLFYSVGIGQISSEVPQNLSASRPQDRQFILSSKKLLLSDSGFYLCAWMRSGELFFGEGSRLTVL.

This chain connects TRBV6-1 to TRBJ1-2; possibly TRBD1 for D (5 bases). V was cut by 6 bases and J by 8 bases, with 19 bases left in between. Germline assignment: CDR1 MNHNS and CDR2 SASEGT. CDR3 length: 14 residues. The CDR3 DNA reads TGTGCCAGCAGCCAGGACATGAATCTAGGAGGCTACACCTTC. Encoded protein: CASSQDMNLGGYTF.

This chain connects TRBV28 to TRBJ2-7; D is uncertain. V lost 4 bases and J lost 0, with 19 bases in between. Germline-derived CDR1 and CDR2 are MDHEN and SYDVKM. The CDR3 extends over 17 amino acids. The CDR3 protein is CASSSGWVAVSSYEQYF. As DNA, the CDR3 is TGTGCCAGCAGTTCCGGCTGGGTGGCGGTGAGCTCCTACGAGCAGTACTTC.

Points on this clone: One end of the junction varies from germline; a read error may be responsible. The V gene is TRBV2, the J gene TRBJ2-5; no reliable D call. The CDR3 runs to 10 residues. Per the germline V gene, CDR1 is SNHLY and CDR2 is FYNNEI. The CDR3 reads CASSAPNLNF. CDR3 in DNA: TGTGCCAGCAGTGCACCCAACTTGAACTTC. Filled out from reference TRBV2 and TRBJ2-5, the complete variable domain reads EPEVTQTPSHQVTQMGQEVILRCVPISNHLYFYWYRQILGQKVEFLVSFYNNEISEKSEIFDDQFSVERPDGSNFTLKIRSTKLEDSAMYFCASSAPNLNFGPGTRLLVL.

The V and J genes are TRBV5-1 and TRBJ1-2, with D perhaps matching TRBD1 (6 bases). Trimming removed 0 bases from V and 6 bases from J, with 12 bases in between. Germline lookup yields CDR1 SGHRS and CDR2 YFSETQ. This CDR3 spans 14 amino acids. CDR3 in amino acids: CASSLATGRNGYTF. CDR3 in DNA: TGCGCCAGCAGCTTGGCTACAGGGAGGAATGGCTACACCTTC.

The V and J genes are TRBV27 and TRBJ2-3; TRBD2 matches at 14 bases. CDR1 MNHEY and CDR2 SMNVEV come from the germline V gene (reference sequence). The junction had 12 bases not matched to a gene; V was cut back by 5 bases and J by 5 bases. This CDR3 spans 18 amino acids. The CDR3 nucleotides read TGTGCCAGCAGTGTGAAGCCGACTAGCGGGGGGGTGAGAGATACGCAGTATTTT. Translated, it gives CASSVKPTSGGVRDTQYF.

The rearrangement links TRBV5-1 to TRBJ1-2, with D possibly matching TRBD1 (5 bases). Germline-derived CDR1 and CDR2 are SGHRS and YFSETQ. V dropped 3 bases and J dropped 5 bases, with 11 bases sitting between them. The CDR3 has 13 amino acids. Here the CDR3 reads CASSYDSEYGYTF. CDR3 bases: TGCGCCAGCAGCTACGACAGCGAATATGGCTACACCTTC.

The V and J genes are TRBV5-1 and TRBJ2-7; D gene uncertain. Germline CDR1 SGHRS, CDR2 YFSETQ. V lost 0 bases, J lost 5 bases, and 6 bases lay in between. This CDR3 has 12 amino acids. The CDR3 sequence: CASSLAGNEQYF. Here the CDR3 DNA reads TGCGCCAGCAGCTTGGCAGGTAACGAGCAGTACTTC.

The chain employs TRBV29-1 and TRBJ2-7; 8 positions match TRBD1. In germline, CDR1 is SQVTM, CDR2 ANQGSEA. The trim removed 7 bases at V and 5 bases at J, leaving 7 bases unmatched. The CDR3 consists of 12 residues. The CDR3 bases are TGCAGCGCTCAAGGACAGGGCCACGAGCAGTACTTC. It codes for CSAQGQGHEQYF.

The chain combines TRBV30 with TRBJ2-5; 8 bases align to TRBD2. V lost 0 bases to trimming and J lost 1 base; unmatched junction nucleotides: 4. The germline CDR1 and CDR2 sequences are GTSNPN and SVGIG (reference sequence). The CDR3 extends over 15 amino acids. In nucleotides, the CDR3 is TGTGCCTGGAGTGTGGCTAGCGGGCCCCAAGAGACCCAGTACTTC. Its translation is CAWSVASGPQETQYF.

A single count supports this clone. The chain couples TRBV5-6 to TRBJ2-5; D may be TRBD1 (5 bases). The CDR3 has 15 amino acids. Germline V gene sequence: CDR1 SGHDT, CDR2 YYEEEE. V was cut by 0 bases and J by 7 bases, with 16 bases left in between. The CDR3 DNA reads as TGTGCCAGCAGCTTGGGACCGCGTAATCAGGGGACCCAGTACTTC. Protein: CASSLGPRNQGTQYF.